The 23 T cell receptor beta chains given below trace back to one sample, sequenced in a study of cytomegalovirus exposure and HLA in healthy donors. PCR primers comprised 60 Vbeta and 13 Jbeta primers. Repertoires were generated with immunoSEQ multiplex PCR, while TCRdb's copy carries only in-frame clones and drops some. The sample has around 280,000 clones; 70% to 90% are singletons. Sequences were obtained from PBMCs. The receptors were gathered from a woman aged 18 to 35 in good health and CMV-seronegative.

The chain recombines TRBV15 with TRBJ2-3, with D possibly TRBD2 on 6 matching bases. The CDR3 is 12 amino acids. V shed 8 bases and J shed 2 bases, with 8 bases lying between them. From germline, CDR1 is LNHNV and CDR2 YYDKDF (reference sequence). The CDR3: CATSRDTDTQYF. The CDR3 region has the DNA TGTGCCACCTCGCGGGACACAGATACGCAGTATTTT.

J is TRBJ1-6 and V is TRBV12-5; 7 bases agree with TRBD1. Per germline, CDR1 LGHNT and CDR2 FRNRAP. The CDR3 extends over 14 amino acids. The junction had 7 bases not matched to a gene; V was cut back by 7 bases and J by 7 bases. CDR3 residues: CASAPGQLNSPLHF. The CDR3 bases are TGTGCTAGTGCCCCGGGACAGTTAAATTCACCCCTCCACTTT.

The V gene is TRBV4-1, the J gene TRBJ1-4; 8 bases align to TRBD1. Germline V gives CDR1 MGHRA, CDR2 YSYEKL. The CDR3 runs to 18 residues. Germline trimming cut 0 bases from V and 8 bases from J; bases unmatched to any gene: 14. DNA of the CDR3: TGCGCCAGCAGCCAAGAGCGGGGCAGGGGGCATGTCGGGGAAAAACTGTTTTTT. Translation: CASSQERGRGHVGEKLFF.

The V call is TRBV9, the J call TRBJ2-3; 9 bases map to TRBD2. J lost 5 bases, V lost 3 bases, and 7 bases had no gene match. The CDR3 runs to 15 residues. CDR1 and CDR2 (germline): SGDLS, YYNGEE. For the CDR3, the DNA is TGTGCCAGCAGCGACGCGGGGGGGCCGGTAGATACGCAGTATTTT. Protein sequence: CASSDAGGPVDTQYF.

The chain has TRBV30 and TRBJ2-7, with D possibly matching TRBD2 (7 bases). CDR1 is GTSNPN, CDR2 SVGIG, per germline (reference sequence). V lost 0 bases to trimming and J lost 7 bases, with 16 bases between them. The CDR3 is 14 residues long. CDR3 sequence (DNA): TGTGCCTGGAGTGTACTACGGGGGGCAGGGGAGCAGTACTTC. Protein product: CAWSVLRGAGEQYF.

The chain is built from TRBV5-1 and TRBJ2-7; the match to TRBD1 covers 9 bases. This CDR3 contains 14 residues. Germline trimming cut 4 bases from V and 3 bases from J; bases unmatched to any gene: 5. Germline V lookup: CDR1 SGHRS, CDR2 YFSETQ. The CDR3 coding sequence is TGCGCCAGCAGCAGACAGGGGGAATTCTACGAGCAGTACTTC. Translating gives CASSRQGEFYEQYF.

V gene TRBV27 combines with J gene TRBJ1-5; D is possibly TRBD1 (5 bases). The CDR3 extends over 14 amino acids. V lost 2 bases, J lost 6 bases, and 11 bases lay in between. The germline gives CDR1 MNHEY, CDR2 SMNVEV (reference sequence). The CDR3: CASSLKVGGQPQHF. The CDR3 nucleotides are TGTGCCAGCAGTTTAAAAGTGGGGGGTCAGCCCCAGCATTTT.

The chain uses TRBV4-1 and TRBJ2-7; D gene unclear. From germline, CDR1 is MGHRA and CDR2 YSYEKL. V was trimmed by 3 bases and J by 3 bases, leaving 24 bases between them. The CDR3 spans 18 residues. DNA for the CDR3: TGCGCCAGCAGCCAGCACCCCTCCAGTCCTTTTCCTTTCTACGAGCAGTACTTC. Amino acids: CASSQHPSSPFPFYEQYF.

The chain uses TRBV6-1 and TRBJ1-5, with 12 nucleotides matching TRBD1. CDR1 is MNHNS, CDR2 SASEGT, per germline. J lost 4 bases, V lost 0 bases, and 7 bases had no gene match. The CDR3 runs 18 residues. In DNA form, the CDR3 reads TGTGCCAGCAGTGAAGCAGCCCGGGACAGGGGGCGGAATCAGCCCCAGCATTTT. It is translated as CASSEAARDRGRNQPQHF.

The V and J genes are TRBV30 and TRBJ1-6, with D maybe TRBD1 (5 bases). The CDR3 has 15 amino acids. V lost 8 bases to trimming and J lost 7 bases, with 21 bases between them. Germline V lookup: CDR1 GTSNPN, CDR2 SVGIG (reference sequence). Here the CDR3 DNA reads TGTGCCCGCCGTCATGCGGGGGTGGGAAATTCACCCCTCCACTTT. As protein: CARRHAGVGNSPLHF.

CDR3 DNA: TGTGCCATCAGGGACCGGGACAGCGATAATTCACCCCTCCACTTT. It yields the protein CAIRDRDSDNSPLHF. V usage is TRBV10-3 and J usage is TRBJ1-6, with 7 bases aligning to TRBD1. Germline V lookup: CDR1 ENHRY, CDR2 SYGVKD. The V and J ends lost 6 bases and 5 bases, in that order; junction bases with no gene match: 7. The CDR3 length is 15 residues.

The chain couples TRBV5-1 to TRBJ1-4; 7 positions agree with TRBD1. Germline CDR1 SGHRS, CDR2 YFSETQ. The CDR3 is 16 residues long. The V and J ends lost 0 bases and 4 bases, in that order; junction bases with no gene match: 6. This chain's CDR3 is CASSLGGGTINEKLFF. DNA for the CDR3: TGCGCCAGCAGCTTGGGAGGGGGCACAATTAATGAAAAACTGTTTTTT. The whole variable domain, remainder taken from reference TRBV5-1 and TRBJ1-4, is KAGVTQTPRYLIKTRGQQVTLSCSPISGHRSVSWYQQTPGQGLQFLFEYFSETQRNKGNFPGRFSGRQFSNSRSEMNVSTLELGDSALYLCASSLGGGTINEKLFFGSGTQLSVL.

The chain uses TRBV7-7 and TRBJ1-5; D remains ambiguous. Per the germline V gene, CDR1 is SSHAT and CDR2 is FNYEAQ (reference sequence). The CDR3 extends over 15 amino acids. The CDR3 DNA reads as TGTGCTGGGGAGAGCGGGGATGTTAGCAATCAGCCCCAGCATTTT. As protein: CAGESGDVSNQPQHF.

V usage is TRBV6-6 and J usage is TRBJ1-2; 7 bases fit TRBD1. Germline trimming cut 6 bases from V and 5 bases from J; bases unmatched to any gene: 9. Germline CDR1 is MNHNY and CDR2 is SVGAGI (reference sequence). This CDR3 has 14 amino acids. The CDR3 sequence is CASSASDRMYGYTF. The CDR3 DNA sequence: TGTGCCAGCAGCGCGTCGGACAGGATGTATGGCTACACCTTC.

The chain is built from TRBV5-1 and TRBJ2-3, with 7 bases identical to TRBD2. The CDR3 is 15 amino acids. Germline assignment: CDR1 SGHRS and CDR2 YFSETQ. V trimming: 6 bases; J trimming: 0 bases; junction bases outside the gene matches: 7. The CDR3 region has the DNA TGCGCCAGCACCAGAGCGGGGCTTAGCACAGATACGCAGTATTTT. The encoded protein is CASTRAGLSTDTQYF.

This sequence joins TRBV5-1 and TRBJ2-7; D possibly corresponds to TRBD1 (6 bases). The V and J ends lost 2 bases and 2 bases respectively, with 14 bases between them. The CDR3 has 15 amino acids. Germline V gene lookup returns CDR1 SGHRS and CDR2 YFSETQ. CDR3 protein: CASSLRAGDTYEQYF. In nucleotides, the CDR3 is TGCGCCAGCAGCTTACGGGCAGGGGATACCTACGAGCAGTACTTC.

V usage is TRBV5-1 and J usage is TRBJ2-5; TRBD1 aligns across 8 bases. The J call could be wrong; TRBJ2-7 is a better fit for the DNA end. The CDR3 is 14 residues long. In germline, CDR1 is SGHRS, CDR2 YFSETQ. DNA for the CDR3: TGCGCCAGCAGGCTCGGACAGGGACTCTACGAGCAGTACTTC. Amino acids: CASRLGQGLYEQYF.

The CDR3 is CASSYSGDRESGTQYF. As DNA, the CDR3 is TGTGCCAGCAGTTACTCGGGGGACAGAGAATCGGGTACGCAGTATTTT. The rearrangement uses TRBV6-6 and TRBJ2-3; TRBD1 aligns across 7 bases. Germline values: CDR1 MNHNY, CDR2 SVGAGI (reference sequence). The CDR3 is 16 amino acids. Trimming removed 0 bases from V and 8 bases from J; junction bases left unmatched: 11.

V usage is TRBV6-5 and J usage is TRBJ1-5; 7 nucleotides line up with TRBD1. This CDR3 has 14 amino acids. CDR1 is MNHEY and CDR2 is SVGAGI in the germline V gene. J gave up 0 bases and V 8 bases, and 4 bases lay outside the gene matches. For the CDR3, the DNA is TGTGCCAGCCCAGGGGGGAATAGCAATCAGCCCCAGCATTTT. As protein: CASPGGNSNQPQHF.

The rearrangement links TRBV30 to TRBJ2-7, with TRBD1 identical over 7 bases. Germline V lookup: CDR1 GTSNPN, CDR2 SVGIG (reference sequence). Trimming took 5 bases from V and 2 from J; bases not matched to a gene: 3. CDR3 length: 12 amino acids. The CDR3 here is CAWDREAYEQYF. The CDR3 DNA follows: TGTGCCTGGGACAGGGAAGCCTACGAGCAGTACTTC.

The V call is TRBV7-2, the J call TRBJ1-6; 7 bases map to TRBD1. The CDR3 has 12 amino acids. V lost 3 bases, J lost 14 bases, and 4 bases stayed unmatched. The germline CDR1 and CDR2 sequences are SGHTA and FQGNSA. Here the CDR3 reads CASSLDRRTLHF. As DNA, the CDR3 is TGTGCCAGCAGCTTGGACAGGAGGACCCTCCACTTT.

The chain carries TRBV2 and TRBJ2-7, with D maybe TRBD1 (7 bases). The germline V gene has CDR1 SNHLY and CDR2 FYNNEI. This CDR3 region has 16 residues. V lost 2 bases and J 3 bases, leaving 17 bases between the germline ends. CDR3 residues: CASSEYPGQGGYEQYF. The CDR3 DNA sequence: TGTGCCAGCAGTGAATATCCGGGGCAGGGGGGCTACGAGCAGTACTTC.

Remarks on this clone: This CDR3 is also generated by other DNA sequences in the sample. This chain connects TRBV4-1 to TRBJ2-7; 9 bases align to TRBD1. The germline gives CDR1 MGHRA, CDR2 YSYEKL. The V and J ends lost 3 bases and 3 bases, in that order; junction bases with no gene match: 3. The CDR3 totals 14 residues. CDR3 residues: CASSQGTGLYEQYF. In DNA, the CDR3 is TGCGCCAGCAGCCAGGGGACAGGGCTCTACGAGCAGTACTTC.